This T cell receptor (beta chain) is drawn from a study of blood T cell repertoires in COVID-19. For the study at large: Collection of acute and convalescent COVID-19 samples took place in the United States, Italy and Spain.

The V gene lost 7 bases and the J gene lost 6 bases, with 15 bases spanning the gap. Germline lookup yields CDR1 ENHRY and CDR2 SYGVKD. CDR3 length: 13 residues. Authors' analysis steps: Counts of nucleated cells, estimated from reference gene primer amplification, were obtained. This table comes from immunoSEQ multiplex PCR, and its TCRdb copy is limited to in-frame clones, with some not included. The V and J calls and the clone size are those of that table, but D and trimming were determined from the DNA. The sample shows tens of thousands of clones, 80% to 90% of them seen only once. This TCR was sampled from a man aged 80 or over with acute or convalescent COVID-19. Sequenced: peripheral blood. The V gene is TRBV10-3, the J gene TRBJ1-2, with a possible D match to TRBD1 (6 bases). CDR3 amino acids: CAITMTGLDGYTF. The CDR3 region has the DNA TGTGCCATCACTATGACAGGCTTAGATGGCTACACCTTC.